The 8 T cell receptor beta chains reported below all come from one sample, sequenced in a study of T cells after yellow fever vaccination. Each CDR3 protein is one row after TCRdb ran MiXCR on the 5' RACE reads. Of around 350,000 distinct CDR3 sequences in the sample, roughly 10% are singletons; the top ten hold roughly a sixth. Sequencing used PBMCs, obtained on the day of the first yellow fever vaccination. These receptors all come from a man between 18 and 35 years old who received the YFV17D yellow fever vaccine.

The rearrangement uses TRBV7-3 and TRBJ2-3, with TRBD2 identical over 9 bases. The CDR3 is made up of 17 amino acids. Germline CDR1 reads SGHTA; CDR2 reads FQGTGA. V dropped 4 bases and J dropped 1; count of bases not matched to a gene: 9. In DNA form, the CDR3 reads TGTGCCAGCAGCTCCGTTAGTTTAGCGGGGGGCACAGATACGCAGTATTTT. Protein product: CASSSVSLAGGTDTQYF.

This sequence joins TRBV7-2 and TRBJ1-2; D might be TRBD1 (6 bases). The V end lost 4 bases, the J end lost 5 bases, and 17 bases lay between the germline ends. The germline CDR1 and CDR2 sequences are SGHTA and FQGNSA. This CDR3 region has 15 residues. DNA for the CDR3: TGTGCCAGCAGCTACCGGGGGGGGCCGGCATATGGCTACACCTTC. Translated: CASSYRGGPAYGYTF.

This clonotype was seen a handful of times. This chain joins TRBV20-1 and TRBJ1-4, with D uncertain. Germline V gene data show CDR1 as DFQATT and CDR2 as SNEGSKA (reference sequence). With 2 bases removed from V and 0 bases from J, the gap between germline ends came to 7 bases. The CDR3 is 14 amino acids. CDR3 in amino acids: CSARRLATNEKLFF. The CDR3, as DNA: TGCAGTGCTAGAAGACTAGCAACTAATGAAAAACTGTTTTTT.

This clonotype was counted only a few times. This chain uses TRBV7-2 with TRBJ2-3; D is uncertain. CDR1 and CDR2 (germline): SGHTA, FQGNSA. The CDR3 loop spans 13 amino acids. V was trimmed by 5 bases and J by 6 bases, leaving 12 bases between them. This CDR3 is CASSASLLDTQYF. CDR3 coding DNA: TGTGCCAGCAGCGCTTCCCTATTGGATACGCAGTATTTT.

In this sample, this clonotype turned up a few times. The chain combines TRBV28 with TRBJ1-5; a possible D gene is TRBD1 (6 bases). Trimming cost V 7 bases and J 2 bases, with 18 bases left between them. Per germline, CDR1 MDHEN and CDR2 SYDVKM. The CDR3 has 16 residues. CDR3 DNA: TGTGCCAGCACTAATGCGGGGGCGCAGGGCAATCAGCCCCAGCATTTT. Protein product: CASTNAGAQGNQPQHF. Full variable domain (rest looked up from reference TRBV28 and TRBJ1-5): DVKVTQSSRYLVKRTGEKVFLECVQDMDHENMFWYRQDPGLGLRLIYFSYDVKMKEKGDIPEGYSVSREKKERFSLILESASTNQTSMYLCASTNAGAQGNQPQHFGDGTRLSIL.

The chain recombines TRBV4-1 with TRBJ1-4, with D possibly matching TRBD1 (5 bases). Trimming left V 1 base short and J 0 bases short, with 15 bases between. The germline CDR1 and CDR2 sequences are MGHRA and YSYEKL. The CDR3 loop spans 18 amino acids. Here the CDR3 reads CASSQGRGWGATNEKLFF. The CDR3 region has the DNA TGCGCCAGCAGCCAAGGCCGGGGATGGGGCGCAACTAATGAAAAACTGTTTTTT.

The chain carries TRBV5-1 and TRBJ1-2; TRBD1 matches at 9 bases. CDR1 SGHRS and CDR2 YFSETQ come from the germline V gene. The CDR3 length is 14 residues. The V gene end was trimmed by 0 bases and the J gene end by 3 bases; junction bases not matched to a gene: 0. Written as DNA, the CDR3 is TGCGCCAGCAGCTTGGGGGACAGGGACTATGGCTACACCTTC. Translated: CASSLGDRDYGYTF.

The gene calls are TRBV11-1 and TRBJ2-1; TRBD2 matches 12 bases. The germline CDR1 and CDR2 sequences are SGHAT and FQDESV (reference sequence). The J segment lost 0 bases and the V segment lost 6 bases, leaving 12 bases of the junction unmatched. CDR3 size: 19 residues. This CDR3 is CASSDPGLAGWFSYNEQFF. The CDR3 DNA follows: TGTGCCAGCAGTGATCCGGGACTAGCGGGTTGGTTCTCCTACAATGAGCAGTTCTTC.